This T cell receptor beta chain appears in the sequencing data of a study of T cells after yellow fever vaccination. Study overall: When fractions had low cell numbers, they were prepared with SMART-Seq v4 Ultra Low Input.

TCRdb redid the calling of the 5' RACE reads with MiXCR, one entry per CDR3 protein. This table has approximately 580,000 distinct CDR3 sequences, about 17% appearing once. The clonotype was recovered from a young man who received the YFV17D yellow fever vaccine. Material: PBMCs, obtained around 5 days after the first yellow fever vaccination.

The CDR3 region is CASSPSGPITPTSTDTQYF. DNA of the CDR3: TGTGCCAGCAGCCCGTCGGGCCCGATCACTCCTACTAGCACAGATACGCAGTATTTT. The J gene is TRBJ2-3, the V gene TRBV4-2; unclear D gene. Germline V CDR1 and CDR2: LGHNA, YNFKEQ. The germline V and J ends were trimmed by 4 bases and 0 bases, with 23 bases remaining between them. The CDR3 loop spans 19 amino acids.